This T cell receptor (beta chain) was identified in a study of blood T cell repertoires in COVID-19. Study-level information: COVID-19 samples collected from the United States, Italy and Spain covered acute and convalescent phases.

Measured with immunoSEQ multiplex PCR; TCRdb has only the in-frame clones, and not every one. The sample lists 160,000 or so clones, just under 80% seen once, with 6.5% in the top ten. V lost 4 bases and J 4 bases, leaving 10 bases between the germline ends. The germline CDR1 and CDR2 sequences are SQVTM and ANQGSEA. The CDR3 covers 12 residues. This clone was seen more than once but under ten times. The chain carries TRBV29-1 and TRBJ1-2, with D uncertain. Sequenced material: peripheral blood. The TCR was taken from a man aged 65 to 79 with active or convalescent COVID-19. As DNA, the CDR3 is TGCAGCGTTGGAGGGTTCGGCTATGGCTACACCTTC. It is translated as CSVGGFGYGYTF. Based on the CDR3 plus reference TRBV29-1 and TRBJ1-2, the full variable domain is SAVISQKPSRDICQRGTSLTIQCQVDSQVTMMFWYRQQPGQSLTLIATANQGSEATYESGFVIDKFPISRPNLTFSTLTVSNMSPEDSSIYLCSVGGFGYGYTFGSGTRLTVV.